The entry below gives a single T cell receptor beta chain sequence along with its context. There is no known antigen for this receptor. No qualities accompany the bases; no much larger clone lies one base away. The Qiagen DNeasy kit was used to extract genomic DNA both from unsorted PBMCs and from the negatively selected CD4+ and CD8+ fractions. Using primers that anneal to V and J segments, immunoSEQ multiplex PCR amplified the TCR beta CDR3 regions. Amplification bias was minimized using a synthetic immune receptor repertoire, and residual bias was removed computationally after sequencing. Concerning the study's data processing: Repertoire diversity was quantified as the Shannon entropy index using custom Python scripts. Unsorted, CD4+ and CD8+ repertoires were analyzed separately, except for combined analyses in which CD4+ and CD8+ sequences were merged in silico. Clonal expansion was defined as at least a 2-fold frequency increase after treatment relative to C1D1, with a pseudocount of 0.5 for undetected baseline clones. Clones with 0 or 1 copy at C1D1 were classified as singleton clones, and clones with 2 or more copies were classified as non-singleton clones. Clones expanded in unsorted samples were annotated as CD4+, CD8+ or unknown by matching protein sequences in sorted samples from the same patient. Wilcoxon tests on paired samples were used to test diversity changes from C1D1 to C4D1. Entries here come from immuneACCESS through TCRdb and include only in-frame sequences with V and J called. Some clones fail to appear in such tables; in the studies checked, an unresolved V gene covers under half of the shortfall, and the cause of the remainder is unknown. V, J and clone size derive from that table, while D and trimming were established from the DNA sequence. The sample table contains some 30,000 clones; only one count was recorded for about two thirds of them. In total, the top ten clones hold approximately 4% of the sample.

CDR1 SQVTM and CDR2 ANQGSEA are derived from the germline V gene. The CDR3 runs 14 residues from the cysteine to the phenylalanine. Only CDR3 DNA remains: 42 bases, in frame from the first base. V and J are truncated by 2 bases and 1 base respectively, leaving an intervening sequence of 11 bases. This record belongs to a study of PD-1 blockade in classical Hodgkin lymphoma (TCRdb year 2020). Looking at the study overall: Nivolumab dosing was 3 mg/kg intravenously every 2 weeks, continuing until either disease progression or unacceptable toxicity. A peripheral blood immune signature of response to PD-1 blockade in classical Hodgkin lymphoma was defined using TCR beta sequencing and CyTOF.

This specimen's time point label, interpreted: cycle 4 day 1 (C4D1), after more than five weeks of nivolumab. Every trial patient had relapsed following autologous stem cell transplantation, and prior brentuximab vedotin exposure was what differed among cohorts A, B and C. The trial cohort comprised some 60 patients with relapsed/refractory classical Hodgkin lymphoma whose best overall responses were complete response, partial response or progressive disease. Single-agent nivolumab was administered to trial patients in the multi-cohort phase II CheckMate 205 trial. An independent review committee assessed best overall response using the 2007 International Working Group response criteria. Trial PBMCs were obtained immediately prior to nivolumab initiation (C1D1) and on therapy at cycle 2 day 1 and cycle 4 day 1. Peripheral blood was collected in 8 mL Vacutainer Cell Preparation Tubes, from which PBMCs were isolated by centrifugation and then cryopreserved.

What the authors observed across the whole study: By C4D1, a significant rise was seen in CD4+ TCR diversity but not in CD8+ TCR diversity (p=0.0027 vs p=0.16), and the rise was most apparent among complete responders (p=0.02). Lower diversity was observed in patients in whom nivolumab was started less than 1 year after ASCT, and these patients were excluded from later analyses so that confounding by immune reconstitution would be avoided. The study covered only a single clinical trial cohort, and the causes of the repertoire differences, possibly disease activity or prior therapy, were still not defined. Trial patients with a complete response had baseline diversity similar to that of newly diagnosed patients, while partial responders and progressors had significantly lower diversity. Newly diagnosed patients were reported to have lower baseline TCR diversity than healthy donors, and relapsed/refractory patients were reported to have lower baseline TCR diversity still.

This receptor was obtained from a human donor with classical Hodgkin lymphoma. Recombination connected TRBV29-1 to TRBJ2-5, and perhaps TRBD2 as D gene, on 5 matching bases. The material was peripheral blood mononuclear cells (PBMCs), obtained before the fourth cycle of nivolumab. The DNA sequence follows: TGCAGCGTTGAACCTAGCAGGTCCCAAGAGACCCAGTACTTC. Translated, it gives CSVEPSRSQETQYF.